The clone carrying this TCR beta chain has only a few counts. Its specificity is not known. This sample is part of a study of T-cell reconstitution after alpha-beta-depleted transplantation in children. Study results and caveats: Several hundred expanded graft clones reportedly were the source of alpha-beta T cells about two months after transplant. From newly produced T cells came most of the T-cell counts and diversity one year after transplant.

Preparation of the TCRbeta library involved a method that used unique molecular identifiers. Using its own MiXCR run on the PCR reads, TCRdb lists one record per CDR3 protein. Among about 150,000 distinct CDR3 sequences listed, about 9% were seen once. V trimming: 5 bases; J trimming: 4 bases; junction bases outside the gene matches: 11. The germline V gene has CDR1 KGHDR and CDR2 SFDVKD. The CDR3 contains 16 residues. This rearrangement joins TRBV24-1 to TRBJ2-7; 9 nucleotides align to TRBD1. This receptor was taken from a female patient aged 2-9 years who had a stem cell transplant for congenital amegakaryocytic thrombocytopenia, so the T cells may come from the graft donor. Here the sequenced sample was PBMCs, mostly from graft donor cells, taken 180 days after TCRalphabeta/CD19-depleted stem cell transplant. The CDR3 sequence is CATSVGYGDRDYEQYF. The CDR3 nucleotides read TGTGCCACCAGTGTGGGGTACGGGGACAGGGATTACGAGCAGTACTTC.